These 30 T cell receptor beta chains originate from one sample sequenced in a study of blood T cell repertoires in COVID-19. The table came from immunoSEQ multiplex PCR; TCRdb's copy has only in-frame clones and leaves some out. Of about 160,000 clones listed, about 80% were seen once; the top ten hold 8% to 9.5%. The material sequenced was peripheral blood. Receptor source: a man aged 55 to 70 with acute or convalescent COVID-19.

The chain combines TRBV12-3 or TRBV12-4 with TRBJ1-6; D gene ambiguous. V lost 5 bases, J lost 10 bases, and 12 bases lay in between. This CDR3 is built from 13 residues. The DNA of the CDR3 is TGTGCCAGCAGTGACATTAATACCTCACCCCTCCACTTT. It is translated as CASSDINTSPLHF.

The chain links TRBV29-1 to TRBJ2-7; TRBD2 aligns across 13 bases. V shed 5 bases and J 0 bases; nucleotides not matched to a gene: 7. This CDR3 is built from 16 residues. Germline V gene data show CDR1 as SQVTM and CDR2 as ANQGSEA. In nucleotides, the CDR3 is TGCAGCGTTTACGGGACTAGCGGGGATTCCTCCTACGAGCAGTACTTC. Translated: CSVYGTSGDSSYEQYF.

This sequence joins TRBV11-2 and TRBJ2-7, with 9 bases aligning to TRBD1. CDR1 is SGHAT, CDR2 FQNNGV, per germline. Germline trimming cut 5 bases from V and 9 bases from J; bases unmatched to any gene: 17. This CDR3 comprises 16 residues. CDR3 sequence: CASSLTLTKTGGGQYF. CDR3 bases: TGTGCCAGCAGCCTCACCCTCACCAAGACAGGGGGTGGGCAGTACTTC.

CDR3 in amino acids: CASRTGVGGEQYF. The CDR3 DNA sequence: TGTGCCAGCCGGACAGGGGTGGGGGGCGAGCAGTACTTC. The genes are TRBV27 and TRBJ2-7, with 9 bases fitting TRBD1. The CDR3 loop spans 13 amino acids. Germline V gene lookup returns CDR1 MNHEY and CDR2 SMNVEV (reference sequence). The J segment lost 6 bases and the V segment lost 8 bases, leaving 8 bases of the junction unmatched.

The CDR3 loop reads CASSYTGSRTTGELFF. The CDR3 nucleotides are TGTGCCAGCAGTTATACGGGAAGTCGGACCACCGGGGAGCTGTTTTTT. The genes are TRBV6-5 and TRBJ2-2, with D maybe TRBD2 (5 bases). CDR1 is MNHEY and CDR2 is SVGAGI in the germline V gene. The CDR3 sequence is 16 residues long. Trimming took 3 bases from V and 4 from J, leaving 15 bases between them.

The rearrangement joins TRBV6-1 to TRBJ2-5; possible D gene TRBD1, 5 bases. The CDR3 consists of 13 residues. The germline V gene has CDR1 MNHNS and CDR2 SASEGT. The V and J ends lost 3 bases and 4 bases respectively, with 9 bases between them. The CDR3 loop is CASSEGLGETQYF. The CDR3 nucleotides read TGTGCCAGCAGTGAGGGGCTAGGAGAGACCCAGTACTTC.

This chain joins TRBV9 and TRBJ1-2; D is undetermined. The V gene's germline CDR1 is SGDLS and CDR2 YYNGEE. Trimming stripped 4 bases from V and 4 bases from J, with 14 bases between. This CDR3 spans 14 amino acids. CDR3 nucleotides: TGTGCCAGCAGCCCCTGGGAGGGCTCCTATGGCTACACCTTC. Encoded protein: CASSPWEGSYGYTF.

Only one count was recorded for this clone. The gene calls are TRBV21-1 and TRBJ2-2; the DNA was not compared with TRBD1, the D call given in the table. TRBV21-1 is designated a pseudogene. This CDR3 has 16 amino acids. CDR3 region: CASSKGKDRGPGELFF. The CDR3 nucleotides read TGTGCCAGCAGCAAGGGGAAGGACAGGGGACCCGGGGAGCTGTTTTTT.

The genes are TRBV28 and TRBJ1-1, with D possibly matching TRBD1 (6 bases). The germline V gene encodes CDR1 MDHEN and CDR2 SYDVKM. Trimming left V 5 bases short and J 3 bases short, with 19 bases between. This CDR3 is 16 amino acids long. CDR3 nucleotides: TGTGCCAGCAGTACCTCCCAGGGGACCGTTCACACTGAAGCTTTCTTT. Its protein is CASSTSQGTVHTEAFF.

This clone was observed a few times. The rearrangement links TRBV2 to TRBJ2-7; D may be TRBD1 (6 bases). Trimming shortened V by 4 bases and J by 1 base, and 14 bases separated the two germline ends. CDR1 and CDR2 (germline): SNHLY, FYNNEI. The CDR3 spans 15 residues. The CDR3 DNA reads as TGTGCCAGCAGTGGGATGGGGGCCTCTTCCTACGAGCAGTACTTC. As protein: CASSGMGASSYEQYF.

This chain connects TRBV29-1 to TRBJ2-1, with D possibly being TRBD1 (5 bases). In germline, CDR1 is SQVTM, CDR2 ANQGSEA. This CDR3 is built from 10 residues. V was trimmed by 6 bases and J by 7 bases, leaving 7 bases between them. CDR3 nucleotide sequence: TGCAGCGTGGACACAAATGAGCAGTTCTTC. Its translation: CSVDTNEQFF.

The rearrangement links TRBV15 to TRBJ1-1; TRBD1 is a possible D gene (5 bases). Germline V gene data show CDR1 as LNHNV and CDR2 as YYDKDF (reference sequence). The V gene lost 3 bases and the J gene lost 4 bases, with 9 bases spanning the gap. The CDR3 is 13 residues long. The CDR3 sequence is CATSRRGATEAFF. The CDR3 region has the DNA TGTGCCACCAGCAGGCGTGGGGCCACTGAAGCTTTCTTT.

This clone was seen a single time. The CDR3, as DNA: TGTGCCAGCAGCCTGCGGTGGAGTCCTATGAACACTGAAGCTTTCTTT. Its translation is CASSLRWSPMNTEAFF. The genes are TRBV7-2 and TRBJ1-1; D not resolved. CDR1 SGHTA and CDR2 FQGNSA come from the germline V gene. The V end lost 5 bases, the J end lost 0 bases, and 16 bases lay between the germline ends. The CDR3 contains 16 residues.

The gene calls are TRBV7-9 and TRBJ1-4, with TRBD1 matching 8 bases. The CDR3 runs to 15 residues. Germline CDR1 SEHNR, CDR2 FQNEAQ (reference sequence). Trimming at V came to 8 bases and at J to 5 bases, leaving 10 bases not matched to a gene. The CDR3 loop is CASGNWDRRNEKLFF. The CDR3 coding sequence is TGTGCCAGCGGCAACTGGGACAGGAGAAATGAAAAACTGTTTTTT.

This CDR3 reads CATSDLDSEQYF. CDR3 DNA: TGTGCCACCAGTGATTTGGACTCCGAGCAGTACTTC. The chain couples TRBV24-1 to TRBJ2-7; no reliable D call. The CDR3 has 12 residues. Germline lookup yields CDR1 KGHDR and CDR2 SFDVKD. Trimming shortened V by 0 bases and J by 6 bases, and 5 bases separated the two germline ends.

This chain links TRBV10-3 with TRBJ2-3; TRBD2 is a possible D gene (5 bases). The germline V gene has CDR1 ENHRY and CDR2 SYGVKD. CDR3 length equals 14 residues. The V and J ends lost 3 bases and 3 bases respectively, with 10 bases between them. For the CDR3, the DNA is TGTGCCATCAGTGACCAACCGGGGACAGATACGCAGTATTTT. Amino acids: CAISDQPGTDTQYF.

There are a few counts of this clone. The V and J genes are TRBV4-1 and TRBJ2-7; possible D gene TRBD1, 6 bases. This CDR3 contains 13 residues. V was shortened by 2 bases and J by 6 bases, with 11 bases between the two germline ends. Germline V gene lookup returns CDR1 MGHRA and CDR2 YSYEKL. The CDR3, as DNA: TGCGCCAGCAGCCAAACTACAGGGATCGAGCAGTACTTC. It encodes CASSQTTGIEQYF.

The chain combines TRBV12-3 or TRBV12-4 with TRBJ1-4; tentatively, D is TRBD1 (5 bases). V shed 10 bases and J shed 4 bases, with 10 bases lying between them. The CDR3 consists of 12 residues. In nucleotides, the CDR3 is TGTGCCACCCGGGACTTTAATGAAAAACTGTTTTTT. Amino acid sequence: CATRDFNEKLFF.

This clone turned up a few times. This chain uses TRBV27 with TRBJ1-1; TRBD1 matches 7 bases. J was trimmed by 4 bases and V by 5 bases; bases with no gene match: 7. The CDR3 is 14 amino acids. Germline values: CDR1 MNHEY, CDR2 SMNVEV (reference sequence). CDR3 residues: CASSINRGTTEAFF. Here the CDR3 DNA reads TGTGCCAGCAGTATCAACAGGGGCACCACTGAAGCTTTCTTT.

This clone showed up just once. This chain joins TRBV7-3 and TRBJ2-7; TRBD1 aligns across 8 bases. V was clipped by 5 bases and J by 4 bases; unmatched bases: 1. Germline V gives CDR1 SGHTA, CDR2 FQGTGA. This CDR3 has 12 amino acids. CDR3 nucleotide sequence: TGTGCCAGCAGCCGGACAGGGTACGAGCAGTACTTC. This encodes CASSRTGYEQYF. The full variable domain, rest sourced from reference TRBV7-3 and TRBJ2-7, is GAGVSQTPSNKVTEKGKYVELRCDPISGHTALYWYRQSLGQGPEFLIYFQGTGAADDSGLPNDRFFAVRPEGSVSTLKIQRTERGDSAVYLCASSRTGYEQYFGPGTRLTVT.

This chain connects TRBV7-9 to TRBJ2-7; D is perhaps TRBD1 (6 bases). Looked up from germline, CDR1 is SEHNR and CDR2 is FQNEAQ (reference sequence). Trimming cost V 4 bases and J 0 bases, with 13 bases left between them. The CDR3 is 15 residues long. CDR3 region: CASSSRQAASYEQYF. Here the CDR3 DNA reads TGTGCCAGCAGCTCCCGACAGGCCGCCTCCTACGAGCAGTACTTC.

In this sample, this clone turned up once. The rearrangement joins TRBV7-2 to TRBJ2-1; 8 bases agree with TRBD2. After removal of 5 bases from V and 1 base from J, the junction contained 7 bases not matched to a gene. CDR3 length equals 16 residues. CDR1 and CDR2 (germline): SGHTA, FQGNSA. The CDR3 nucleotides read TGTGCCAGCAGCCCTATAGCGGGGTATTCCTACAATGAGCAGTTCTTC. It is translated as CASSPIAGYSYNEQFF.

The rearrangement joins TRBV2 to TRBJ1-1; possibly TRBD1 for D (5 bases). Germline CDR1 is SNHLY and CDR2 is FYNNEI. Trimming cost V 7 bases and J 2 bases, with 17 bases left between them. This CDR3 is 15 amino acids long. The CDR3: CASTISGQGNTEAFF. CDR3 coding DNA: TGTGCCAGCACTATATCCGGGCAGGGAAACACTGAAGCTTTCTTT.

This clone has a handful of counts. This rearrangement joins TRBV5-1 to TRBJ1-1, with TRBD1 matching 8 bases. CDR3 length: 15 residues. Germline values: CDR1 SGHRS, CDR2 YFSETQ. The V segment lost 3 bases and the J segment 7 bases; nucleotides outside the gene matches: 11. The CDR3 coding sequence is TGCGCCAGCAGCTACGTTTCCGGACAGGGAAGTGAAGCTTTCTTT. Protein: CASSYVSGQGSEAFF.

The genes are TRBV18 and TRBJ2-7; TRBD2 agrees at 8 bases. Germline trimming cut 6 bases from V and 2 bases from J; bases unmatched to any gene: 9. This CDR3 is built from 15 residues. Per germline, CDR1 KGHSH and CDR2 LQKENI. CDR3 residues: CASSERGGYAYEQYF. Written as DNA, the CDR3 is TGTGCCAGCTCTGAACGGGGGGGGTACGCCTACGAGCAGTACTTC.

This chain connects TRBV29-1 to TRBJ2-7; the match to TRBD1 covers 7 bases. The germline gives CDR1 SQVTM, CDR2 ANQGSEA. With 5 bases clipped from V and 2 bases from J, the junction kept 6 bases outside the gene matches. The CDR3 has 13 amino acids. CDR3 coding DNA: TGCAGCGTTCGGACAGGAAAAACCTACGAGCAGTACTTC. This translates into CSVRTGKTYEQYF.

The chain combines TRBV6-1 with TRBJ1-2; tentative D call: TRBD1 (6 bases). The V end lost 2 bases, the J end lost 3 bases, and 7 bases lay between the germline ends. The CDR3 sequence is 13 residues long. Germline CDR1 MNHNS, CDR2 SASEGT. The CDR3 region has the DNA TGTGCCAGCAGTGAATGGACAGACTATGGCTACACCTTC. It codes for CASSEWTDYGYTF.

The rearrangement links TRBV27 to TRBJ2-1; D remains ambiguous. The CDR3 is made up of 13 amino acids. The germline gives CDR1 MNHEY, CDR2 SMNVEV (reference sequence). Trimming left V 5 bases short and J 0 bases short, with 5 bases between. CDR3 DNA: TGTGCCAGCAGTCTTAGCTCCTACAATGAGCAGTTCTTC. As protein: CASSLSSYNEQFF.

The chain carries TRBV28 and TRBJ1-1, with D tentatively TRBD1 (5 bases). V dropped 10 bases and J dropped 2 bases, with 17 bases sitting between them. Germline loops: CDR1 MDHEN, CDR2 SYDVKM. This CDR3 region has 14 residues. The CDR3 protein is CAIMKGVGNTEAFF. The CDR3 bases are TGTGCCATCATGAAAGGGGTGGGAAACACTGAAGCTTTCTTT.

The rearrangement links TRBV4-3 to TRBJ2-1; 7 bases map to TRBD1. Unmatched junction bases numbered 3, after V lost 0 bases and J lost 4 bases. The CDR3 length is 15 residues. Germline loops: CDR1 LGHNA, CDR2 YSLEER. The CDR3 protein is CASSQEGQHYNEQFF. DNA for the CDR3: TGCGCCAGCAGCCAAGAGGGACAGCATTACAATGAGCAGTTCTTC.